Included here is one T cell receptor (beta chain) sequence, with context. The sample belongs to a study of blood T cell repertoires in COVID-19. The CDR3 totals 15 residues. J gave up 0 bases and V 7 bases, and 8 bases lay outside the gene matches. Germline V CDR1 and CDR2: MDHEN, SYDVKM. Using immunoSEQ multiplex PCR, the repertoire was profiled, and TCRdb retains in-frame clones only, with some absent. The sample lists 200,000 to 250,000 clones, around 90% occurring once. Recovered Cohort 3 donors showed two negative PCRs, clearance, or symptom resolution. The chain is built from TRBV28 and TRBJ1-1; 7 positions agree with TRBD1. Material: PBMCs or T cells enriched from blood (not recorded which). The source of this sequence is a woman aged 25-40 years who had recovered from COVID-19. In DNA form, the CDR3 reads TGTGCCAGCATCAGGGGGATGAGCATGAACACTGAAGCTTTCTTT. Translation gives CASIRGMSMNTEAFF.